The clone carrying this T cell receptor (beta chain) was observed many times. TCRdb fed the 5' RACE reads into MiXCR, producing one record per CDR3 protein. The repertoire holds roughly 110,000 distinct CDR3 sequences, approximately 11% seen once, with 24% in the top ten. The time point here: blood at routine non-recurrence follow-up after resection. No cells were sorted before sequencing. The whole RNA sequenced was extracted from tumor, nontumor lung or frozen PBMC. There are 13 residues in the CDR3. Per germline, CDR1 SEHNR and CDR2 FQNEAQ (reference sequence). The J segment lost 9 bases and the V segment lost 5 bases, leaving 6 bases of the junction unmatched. The data originate from a study of spatial heterogeneity in lung cancer. The wider study: Samples came from roughly 72 TRACERx patients with untreated early-stage lung cancer.

The chain joins TRBV7-9 to TRBJ1-5, with 8 bases matching TRBD1. The sequenced sample was PBMCs, obtained at follow-up. The sequence was obtained from a female donor with early-stage non-small cell lung cancer. The CDR3 DNA sequence: TGTGCCAGCAGCGCGGACAGGGCGCCGCCCCAGCATTTT. Its protein product is CASSADRAPPQHF.